Sequencing of this TCR beta chain was carried out in a study of shared clonotypes between healthy human individuals. CD45RO-negative cells were positively selected for CCR7, leaving out terminally differentiated effector memory CD45RA+ cells. Every donor, a Caucasian adult, lived in Nashville, Tennessee. This clone was picked up one time. Sequencing used immunoSEQ multiplex PCR; TCRdb keeps in-frame clones, though not all of them. The sample includes some 2 million clones, about 95% of them seen just once. Germline V gene lookup returns CDR1 MNHEY and CDR2 SMNVEV (reference sequence). The CDR3 runs 14 residues. V was trimmed by 5 bases and J by 3 bases, leaving 13 bases between them.

The source material was naive CD8+ T cells sorted from blood. The source of this sequence is a man aged 18-30 years in good health. The chain joins TRBV27 to TRBJ1-1; D uncertain. The CDR3 sequence is CASSLRSVYTEAFF. CDR3 nucleotide sequence: TGTGCCAGCAGTCTCCGGTCGGTATACACTGAAGCTTTCTTT.